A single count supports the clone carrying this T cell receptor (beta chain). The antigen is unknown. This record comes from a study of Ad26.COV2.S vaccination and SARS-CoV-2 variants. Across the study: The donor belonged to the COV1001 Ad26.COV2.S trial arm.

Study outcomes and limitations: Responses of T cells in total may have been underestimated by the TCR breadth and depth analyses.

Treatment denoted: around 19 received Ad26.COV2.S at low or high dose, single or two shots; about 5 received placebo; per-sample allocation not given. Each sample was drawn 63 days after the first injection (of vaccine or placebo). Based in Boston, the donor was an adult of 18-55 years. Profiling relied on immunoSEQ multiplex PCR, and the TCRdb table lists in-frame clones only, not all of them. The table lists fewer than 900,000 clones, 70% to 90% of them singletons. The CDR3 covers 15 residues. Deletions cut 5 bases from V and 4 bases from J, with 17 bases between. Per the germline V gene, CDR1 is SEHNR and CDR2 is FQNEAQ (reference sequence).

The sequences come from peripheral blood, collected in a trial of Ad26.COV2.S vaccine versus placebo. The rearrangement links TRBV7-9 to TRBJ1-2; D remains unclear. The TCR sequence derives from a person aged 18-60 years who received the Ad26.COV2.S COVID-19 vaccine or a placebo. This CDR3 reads CASSQTTEAFYGYTF. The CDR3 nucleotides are TGTGCCAGCAGCCAGACTACTGAAGCTTTCTATGGCTACACCTTC.